This T cell receptor beta chain stems from a study of blood T cell repertoires in COVID-19. Whole-study context: From T cells, B-cell-depleted T cells, or PBMCs came the material, which was cDNA or gDNA.

CDR3 length equals 15 residues. J gave up 8 bases and V 0 bases, and 7 bases lay outside the gene matches. Germline assignment: CDR1 MNHEY and CDR2 SVGAGI. Adults between about 18 and 95 years of age took part from about two dozen US areas. Cohort assignment relied on participant-reported clinical history. As handled by the study authors: By means of reference gene primer amplification, nucleated cell counts were estimated. Sequenced by immunoSEQ multiplex PCR; TCRdb stores in-frame clones only, minus some. V, J and clone size derive from that table, while D and trimming were established from the DNA sequence. The data contain over 300,000 clones, more than 75% of them singletons.

This clonotype was obtained from a woman in her 30s with acute COVID-19. The specimen was PBMCs or T cells enriched from blood (not recorded which). The genes are TRBV6-5 and TRBJ2-1; 7 positions agree with TRBD1. The CDR3 reads CASSYSTGSWDEQFF. The CDR3 nucleotides read TGTGCCAGCAGTTACTCGACAGGGTCGTGGGATGAGCAGTTCTTC.